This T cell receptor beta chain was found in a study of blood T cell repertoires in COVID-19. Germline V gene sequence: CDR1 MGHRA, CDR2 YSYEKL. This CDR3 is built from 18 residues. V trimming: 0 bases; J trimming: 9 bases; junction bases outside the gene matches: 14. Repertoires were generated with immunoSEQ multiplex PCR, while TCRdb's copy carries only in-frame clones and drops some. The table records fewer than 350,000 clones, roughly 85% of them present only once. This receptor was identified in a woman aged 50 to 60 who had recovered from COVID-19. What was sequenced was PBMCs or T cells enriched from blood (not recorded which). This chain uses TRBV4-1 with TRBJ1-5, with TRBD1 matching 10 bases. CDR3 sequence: CASSQDQALDRGVVPQHF. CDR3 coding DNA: TGCGCCAGCAGCCAAGATCAAGCCCTGGACAGGGGGGTTGTGCCCCAGCATTTT.